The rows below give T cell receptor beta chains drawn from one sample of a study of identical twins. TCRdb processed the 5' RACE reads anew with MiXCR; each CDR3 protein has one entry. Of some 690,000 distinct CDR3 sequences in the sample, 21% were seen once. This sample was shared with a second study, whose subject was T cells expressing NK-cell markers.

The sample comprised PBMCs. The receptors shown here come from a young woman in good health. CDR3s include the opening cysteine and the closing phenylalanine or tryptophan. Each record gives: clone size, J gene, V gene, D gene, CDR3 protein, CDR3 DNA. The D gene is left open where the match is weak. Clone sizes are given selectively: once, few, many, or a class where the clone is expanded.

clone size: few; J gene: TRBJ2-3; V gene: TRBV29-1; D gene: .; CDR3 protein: CSVLGGGTDTQYF; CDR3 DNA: TGCAGCGTTTTAGGGGGGGGCACAGATACGCAGTATTTT
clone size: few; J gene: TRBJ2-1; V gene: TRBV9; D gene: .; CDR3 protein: CASSVEWGGNEQFF; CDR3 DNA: TGTGCCAGCAGCGTAGAGTGGGGTGGCAATGAGCAGTTCTTC
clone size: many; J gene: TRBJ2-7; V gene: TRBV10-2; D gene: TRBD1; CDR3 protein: CASSESNRGTYEQYF; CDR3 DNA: TGCGCCAGCAGTGAGTCGAACAGGGGAACCTACGAGCAGTACTTC
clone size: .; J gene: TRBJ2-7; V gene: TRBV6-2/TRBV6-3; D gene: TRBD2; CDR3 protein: CASSYWLPPLAGAYEQYF; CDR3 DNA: TGTGCCAGCAGTTACTGGTTACCCCCCCTAGCGGGGGCCTACGAGCAGTACTTC
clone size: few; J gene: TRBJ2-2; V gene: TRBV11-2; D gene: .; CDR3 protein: CASSPGTYRVPSNTGELFF; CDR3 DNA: TGTGCCAGCAGCCCGGGGACCTACAGGGTGCCCTCGAACACCGGGGAGCTGTTTTTT
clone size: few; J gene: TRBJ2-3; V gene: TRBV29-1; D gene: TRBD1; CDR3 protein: CSVDGTGGSDTQYF; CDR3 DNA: TGCAGCGTTGACGGGACAGGGGGCTCCGATACGCAGTATTTT
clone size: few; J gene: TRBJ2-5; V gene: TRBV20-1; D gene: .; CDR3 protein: CSARDRTGRETQYF; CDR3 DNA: TGCAGTGCTAGAGATCGTACAGGGAGGGAGACCCAGTACTTC
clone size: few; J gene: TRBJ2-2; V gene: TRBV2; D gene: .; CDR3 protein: CASSEHGYVGELFF; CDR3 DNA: TGTGCCAGCAGTGAGCACGGCTACGTAGGGGAGCTGTTTTTT
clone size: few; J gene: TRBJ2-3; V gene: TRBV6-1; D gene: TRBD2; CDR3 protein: CASIPSASGKDTQYF; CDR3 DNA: TGTGCCAGCATTCCCTCGGCTAGCGGGAAAGATACGCAGTATTTT
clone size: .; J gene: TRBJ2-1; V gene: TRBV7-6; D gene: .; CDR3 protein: CASSADSWPAYNEQFF; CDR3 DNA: TGTGCCAGCAGCGCGGACAGCTGGCCCGCATACAATGAGCAGTTCTTC
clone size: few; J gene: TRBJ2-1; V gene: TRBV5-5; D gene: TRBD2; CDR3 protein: CASMGGSDEQFF; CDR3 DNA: TGTGCCAGCATGGGCGGGAGCGATGAGCAGTTCTTC
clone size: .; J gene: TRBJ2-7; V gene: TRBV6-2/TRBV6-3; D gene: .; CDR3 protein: CASRRVGRTYEQYF; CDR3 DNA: TGTGCCAGCAGAAGGGTGGGTCGAACCTACGAGCAGTACTTC
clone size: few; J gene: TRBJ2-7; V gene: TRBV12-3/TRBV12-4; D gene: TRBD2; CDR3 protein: CASTPGTSIYEQYF; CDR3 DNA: TGTGCCAGCACCCCGGGGACTAGCATCTACGAGCAGTACTTC
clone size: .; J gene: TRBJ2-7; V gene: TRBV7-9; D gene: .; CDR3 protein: CASTRQWNEQYF; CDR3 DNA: TGTGCCAGCACCCGTCAGTGGAACGAGCAGTACTTC
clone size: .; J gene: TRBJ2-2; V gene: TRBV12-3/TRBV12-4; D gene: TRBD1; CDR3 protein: CASSSYPGQGTGELFF; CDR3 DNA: TGTGCCAGCTCTTCCTACCCGGGACAGGGCACCGGGGAGCTGTTTTTT
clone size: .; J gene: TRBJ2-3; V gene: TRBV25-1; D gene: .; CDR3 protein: CASSEIRETGDTQYF; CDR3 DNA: TGTGCCAGCAGTGAAATTAGGGAGACAGGAGATACGCAGTATTTT
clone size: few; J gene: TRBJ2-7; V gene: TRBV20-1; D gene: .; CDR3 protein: CSARDKGRYEQYF; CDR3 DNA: TGCAGTGCTAGAGATAAGGGCCGATACGAGCAGTACTTC
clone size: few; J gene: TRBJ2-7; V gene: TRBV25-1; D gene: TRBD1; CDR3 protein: CASSEFRTGTYEQYF; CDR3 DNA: TGTGCCAGCAGTGAATTCCGGACAGGGACATACGAGCAGTACTTC